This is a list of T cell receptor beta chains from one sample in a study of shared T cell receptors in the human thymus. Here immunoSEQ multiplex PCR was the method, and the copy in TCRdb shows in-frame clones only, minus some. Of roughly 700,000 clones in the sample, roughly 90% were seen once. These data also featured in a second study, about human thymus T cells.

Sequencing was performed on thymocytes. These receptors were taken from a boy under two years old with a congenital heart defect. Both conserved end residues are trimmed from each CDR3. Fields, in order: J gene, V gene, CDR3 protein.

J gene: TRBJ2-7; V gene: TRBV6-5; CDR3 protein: ASSLGWGDEQY
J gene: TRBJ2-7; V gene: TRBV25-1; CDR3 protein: ASSAGEGGQGAYEQY
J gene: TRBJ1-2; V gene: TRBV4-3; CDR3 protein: ASSQDLAGGDGYT
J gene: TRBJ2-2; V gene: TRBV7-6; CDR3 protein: ASSLVGLAGGPIPPGELF
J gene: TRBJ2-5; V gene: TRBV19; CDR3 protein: ASAAGTPKETQY
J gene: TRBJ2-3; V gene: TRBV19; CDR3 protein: ASSLGSTQY
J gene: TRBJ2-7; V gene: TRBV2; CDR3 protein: ASSGTSVLPYEQY
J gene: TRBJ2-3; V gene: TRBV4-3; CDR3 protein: ASSQPGTGGTDTQY
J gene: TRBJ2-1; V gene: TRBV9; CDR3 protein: ASSVPPPGLSHNEQF
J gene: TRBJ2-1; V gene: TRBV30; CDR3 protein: AWSPPGLAGGPKGNEQF
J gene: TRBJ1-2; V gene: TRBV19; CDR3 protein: ASSILSYPSPRGYT
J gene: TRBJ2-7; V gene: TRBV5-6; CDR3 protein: ASSLVRGDYEQY
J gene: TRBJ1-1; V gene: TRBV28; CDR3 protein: ASSSDAQEHGEAF
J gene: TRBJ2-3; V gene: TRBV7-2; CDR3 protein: ASSLGVHTQY
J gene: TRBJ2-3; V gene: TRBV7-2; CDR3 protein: ASSFGEDLSTDTQY
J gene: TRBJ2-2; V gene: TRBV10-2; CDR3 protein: ASSEVAGVNTGELF
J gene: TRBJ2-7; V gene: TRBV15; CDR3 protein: ATSSTFSPYEQY
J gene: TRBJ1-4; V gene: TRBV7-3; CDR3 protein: ASGAAGLATNEKLF
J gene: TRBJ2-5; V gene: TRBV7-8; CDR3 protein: ASSLPDAGETQY
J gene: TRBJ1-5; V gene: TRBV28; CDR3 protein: ASSLYHRASNQPQH
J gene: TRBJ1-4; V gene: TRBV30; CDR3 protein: AWRGQGVKDANEKLF
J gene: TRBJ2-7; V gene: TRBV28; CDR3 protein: ASRTGQGVFEQY
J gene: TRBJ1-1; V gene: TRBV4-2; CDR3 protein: ASSQEGGRNTEAF
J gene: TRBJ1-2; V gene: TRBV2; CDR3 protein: ASRHPTWILTGNFGGYT
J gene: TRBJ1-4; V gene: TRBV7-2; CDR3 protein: ASSLLRQGMGEKLF